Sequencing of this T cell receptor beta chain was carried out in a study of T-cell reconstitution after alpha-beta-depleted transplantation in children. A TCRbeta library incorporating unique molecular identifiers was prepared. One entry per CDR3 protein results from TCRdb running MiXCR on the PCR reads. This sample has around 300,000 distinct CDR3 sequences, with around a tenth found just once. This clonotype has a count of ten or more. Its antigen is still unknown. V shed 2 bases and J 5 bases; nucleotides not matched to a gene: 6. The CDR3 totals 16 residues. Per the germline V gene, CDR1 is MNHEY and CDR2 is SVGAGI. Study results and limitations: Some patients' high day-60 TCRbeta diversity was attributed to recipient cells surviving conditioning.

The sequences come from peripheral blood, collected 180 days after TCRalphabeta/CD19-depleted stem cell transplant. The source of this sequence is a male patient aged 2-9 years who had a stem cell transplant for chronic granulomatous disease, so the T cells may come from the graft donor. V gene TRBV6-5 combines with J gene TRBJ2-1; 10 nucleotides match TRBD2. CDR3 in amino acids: CASSYGASGRHNEQFF. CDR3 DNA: TGTGCCAGCAGTTACGGGGCTAGCGGGAGACACAATGAGCAGTTCTTC.